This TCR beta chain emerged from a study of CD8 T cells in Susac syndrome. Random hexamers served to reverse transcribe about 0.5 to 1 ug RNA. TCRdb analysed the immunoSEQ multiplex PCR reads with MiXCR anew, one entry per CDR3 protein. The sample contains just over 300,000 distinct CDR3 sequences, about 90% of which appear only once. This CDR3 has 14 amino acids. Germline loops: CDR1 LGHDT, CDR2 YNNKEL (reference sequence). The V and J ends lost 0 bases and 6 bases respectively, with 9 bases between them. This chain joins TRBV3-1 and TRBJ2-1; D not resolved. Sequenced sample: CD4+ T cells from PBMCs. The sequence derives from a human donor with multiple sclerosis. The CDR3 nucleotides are TGTGCCAGCAGCCAAGAGGTCTCAAGCAATGAGCAGTTCTTC. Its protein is CASSQEVSSNEQFF.